The 18 T cell receptor beta chains given below trace back to one sample, sequenced in a study of regulatory T cells in long-lasting Graves disease. This sample's time point: newly diagnosed GD, antithyroid drugs for less than 3 months. Preparation of the TCR library used RNA extracted from PBMCs. Library construction for TCR beta used iRepertoire HTBI primers and Arm-PCR of CDR3 regions. TCRdb recomputed calls from the multiplex PCR reads with MiXCR, one row per CDR3 protein. The data hold 350,000 to 500,000 distinct CDR3 sequences, with less than 20% observed a single time. These same data were also listed under a study on T cells in Graves' hyperthyroidism and ophthalmopathy.

The input for sequencing was peripheral blood mononuclear cells (PBMCs), taken at new diagnosis, from a patient treated with antithyroid drugs. Source of these receptors: a woman in her thirties with Graves disease.

As to this clonotype: At one boundary the junction diverges from the germline segment, which might be a read error. V usage is TRBV6-2 or TRBV6-3 and J usage is TRBJ1-6, with D maybe TRBD1 (6 bases). Germline V gene lookup returns CDR1 MNHEY and CDR2 SVGEGT. This CDR3 has 15 amino acids. CDR3 sequence (DNA): TGTGCCAACAGTTACCCGGGACAAGCTAATTCACCCCTCCACTTT. Its protein is CANSYPGQANSPLHF.

Many counts were recorded for this clonotype. This chain connects TRBV15 to TRBJ2-3; D gene unclear. Looked up from germline, CDR1 is LNHNV and CDR2 is YYDKDF (reference sequence). V lost 0 bases and J 4 bases, leaving 8 bases between the germline ends. The CDR3 extends over 14 amino acids. CDR3: CATSRDLAADTQYF. The CDR3 DNA reads TGTGCCACCAGCAGAGATTTAGCTGCAGATACGCAGTATTTT.

In its sample, this clonotype was seen many times. The J gene is TRBJ1-2, the V gene TRBV12-3 or TRBV12-4, with 9 bases aligning to TRBD1. CDR3 length: 13 amino acids. J was trimmed by 8 bases and V by 4 bases; bases with no gene match: 5. The CDR3 spells CASSSRDRDGYTF. CDR3 in DNA: TGTGCCAGCAGTTCCCGGGACAGGGACGGCTACACCTTC.

This clonotype was counted at least ten times. The chain couples TRBV24-1 to TRBJ1-5; D is unresolved. The V gene lost 3 bases and the J gene lost 2 bases, with 10 bases spanning the gap. This CDR3 contains 15 residues. Germline-derived CDR1 and CDR2 are KGHDR and SFDVKD. CDR3 loop: CATSDGGRGNQPQHF. The CDR3 nucleotides read TGTGCCACCAGTGATGGCGGGAGGGGCAATCAGCCCCAGCATTTT.

The rearrangement links TRBV19 to TRBJ2-4, with D perhaps assigned TRBD1 or TRBD2 (5 bases each). The CDR3 has 14 amino acids. V shed 5 bases and J shed 13 bases, with 21 bases lying between them. Looked up from germline, CDR1 is LNHDA and CDR2 is SQIVND (reference sequence). CDR3 loop: CASSGTGTTLDQYF. The CDR3 DNA reads as TGTGCCAGTAGTGGAACCGGGACCACCCTTGACCAGTACTTC.

This clonotype has ten or more counts. This chain links TRBV30 with TRBJ1-1; a possible D gene is TRBD1 (6 bases). CDR3 size: 17 residues. Germline values: CDR1 GTSNPN, CDR2 SVGIG (reference sequence). Trimming cost V 0 bases and J 0 bases, with 17 bases left between them. The CDR3 loop is CAWSVRRGTYMNTEAFF. The CDR3 region has the DNA TGTGCCTGGAGTGTACGTAGGGGGACCTACATGAACACTGAAGCTTTCTTT.

This clonotype was seen ten or more times. The rearrangement links TRBV28 to TRBJ1-6, with D unresolved. V lost 7 bases and J lost 3, with 13 bases in between. The germline V gene encodes CDR1 MDHEN and CDR2 SYDVKM. This CDR3 contains 15 residues. The CDR3 is CASTPWPHYNSPLHF. DNA of the CDR3: TGTGCCAGCACCCCATGGCCTCACTATAATTCACCCCTCCACTTT. Based on the CDR3 plus reference TRBV28 and TRBJ1-6, the full variable domain is DVKVTQSSRYLVKRTGEKVFLECVQDMDHENMFWYRQDPGLGLRLIYFSYDVKMKEKGDIPEGYSVSREKKERFSLILESASTNQTSMYLCASTPWPHYNSPLHFGNGTRLTVT.

There are many counts of this clonotype. The chain uses TRBV28 and TRBJ1-5, with D possibly TRBD1 on 5 matching bases. Germline-derived CDR1 and CDR2 are MDHEN and SYDVKM. This CDR3 has 15 residues. V gave up 6 bases and J gave up 1 base, with 13 bases separating them. The CDR3, as DNA: TGTGCCAGCAGCTTCAGGGTTATGAGCAATCAGCCCCAGCATTTT. It is translated as CASSFRVMSNQPQHF.

Many counts were recorded for this clonotype. A much larger clonotype is one base distant, so this may be a read error. The gene calls are TRBV6-2 or TRBV6-3 and TRBJ1-5; D is uncertain. Germline CDR1 MNHEY, CDR2 SVGEGT. The CDR3 consists of 12 residues. The germline V and J ends were trimmed by 6 bases and 0 bases, with 3 bases remaining between them. This chain's CDR3 is CASRHSNQPQHF. The CDR3 nucleotides are TGTGCCAGCAGGCATAGCAATCAGCCCCAGCATTTT.

V is TRBV9 and J is TRBJ2-2; D gene unclear. CDR3 length: 17 residues. Between the trimmed V and J ends, which lost 4 bases and 2 bases, there was a span of 18 bases. The V gene's germline CDR1 is SGDLS and CDR2 YYNGEE. CDR3 in DNA: TGTGCCAGCAGCTTCCCTAGTCGGCACGTAAACACCGGGGAGCTGTTTTTT. Encoded protein: CASSFPSRHVNTGELFF.

This clonotype was seen at least ten times. The genes are TRBV20-1 and TRBJ2-7, with no clear D. V lost 6 bases, J lost 6 bases, and 24 bases lay in between. Germline V CDR1 and CDR2: DFQATT, SNEGSKA (reference sequence). The CDR3 extends over 15 amino acids. In nucleotides, the CDR3 is TGCAGTGCAAACGATCCCAGAGAATTTCGCTCCGAGCAGTACTTC. Protein: CSANDPREFRSEQYF.

This clonotype was observed many times. The genes are TRBV29-1 and TRBJ2-3; 11 nucleotides agree with TRBD2. The CDR3 is 15 residues long. The junction had 6 bases not matched to a gene; V was cut back by 3 bases and J by 4 bases. CDR1 is SQVTM and CDR2 is ANQGSEA in the germline V gene. Here the CDR3 reads CSVDRLAGRADTQYF. The CDR3 DNA is TGCAGCGTTGATCGACTAGCGGGAAGGGCAGATACGCAGTATTTT.

This clonotype was counted ten times or more. The V and J genes are TRBV6-2 or TRBV6-3 and TRBJ2-7; the match to TRBD1 covers 9 bases. Germline CDR1 and CDR2: MNHEY and SVGEGT. The CDR3 is made up of 15 amino acids. Losses at the gene ends were 7 bases for V and 2 bases for J; bases not matched to a gene: 9. The DNA for the CDR3 is TGTGCCAGCAAACGGGACAGGGATCCAGCCTACGAGCAGTACTTC. Residues: CASKRDRDPAYEQYF.

The chain uses TRBV10-3 and TRBJ1-5; TRBD1 matches at 11 bases. CDR1 is ENHRY, CDR2 SYGVKD, per germline. The CDR3 spans 19 residues. J gave up 0 bases and V 3 bases, and 10 bases lay outside the gene matches. In DNA, the CDR3 is TGTGCCATCAGTGAAGCCGGGACAGGGGGAATTTATAGCAATCAGCCCCAGCATTTT. Translated, it gives CAISEAGTGGIYSNQPQHF.

This clonotype appeared many times. This chain links TRBV7-8 with TRBJ2-1; D remains unclear. Trimming left V 1 base short and J 6 bases short, with 7 bases between. Per germline, CDR1 SGHVS and CDR2 FQNEAQ. The CDR3 runs 13 residues. The CDR3 region is CASSLGAFNEQFF. The CDR3 nucleotides are TGTGCCAGCAGCTTAGGGGCGTTCAATGAGCAGTTCTTC.

This clonotype was recorded a few times. The rearrangement links TRBV20-1 to TRBJ2-1; either TRBD1 or TRBD2 may fit D (6 bases each). CDR1 is DFQATT and CDR2 is SNEGSKA in the germline V gene (reference sequence). The V gene lost 0 bases and the J gene lost 9 bases, with 18 bases spanning the gap. The CDR3 consists of 15 residues. CDR3 region: CSAREGRSGGVEQFF. The CDR3 DNA reads TGCAGTGCTAGAGAAGGGAGGTCCGGGGGCGTTGAGCAGTTCTTC.

The chain has TRBV20-1 and TRBJ1-1; TRBD1 matches 10 bases. The length of the CDR3 is 12 residues. Germline assignment: CDR1 DFQATT and CDR2 SNEGSKA (reference sequence). The CDR3 DNA reads TGCAGACCCGGGACAGGGGACACTGAAGCTTTCTTT. Its protein is CRPGTGDTEAFF.

This clonotype was counted ten times or more. This chain links TRBV7-8 with TRBJ2-7; TRBD2 is a possible D gene (5 bases). CDR3 length equals 14 residues. The V end lost 2 bases, the J end lost 1 base, and 9 bases lay between the germline ends. The germline V gene has CDR1 SGHVS and CDR2 FQNEAQ. CDR3 nucleotides: TGTGCCAGCAGCTTAAGGACTGAATCCTACGAGCAGTACTTC. This translates into CASSLRTESYEQYF.